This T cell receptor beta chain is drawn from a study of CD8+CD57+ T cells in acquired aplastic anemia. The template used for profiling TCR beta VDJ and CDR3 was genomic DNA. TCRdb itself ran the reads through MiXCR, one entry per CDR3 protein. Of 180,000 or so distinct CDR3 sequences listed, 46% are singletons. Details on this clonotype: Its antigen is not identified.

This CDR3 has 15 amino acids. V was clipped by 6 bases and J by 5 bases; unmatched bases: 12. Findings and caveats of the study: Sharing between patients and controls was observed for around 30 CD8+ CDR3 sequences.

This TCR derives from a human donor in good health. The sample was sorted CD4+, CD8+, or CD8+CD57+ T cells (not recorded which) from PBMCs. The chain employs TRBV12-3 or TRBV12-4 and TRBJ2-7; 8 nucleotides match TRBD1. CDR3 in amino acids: CASSILGQGTNEQYF. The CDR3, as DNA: TGTGCCAGCAGCATCCTCGGACAGGGTACAAACGAGCAGTACTTC.